The TCR beta chain under discussion was sequenced for a study of shared clonotypes between healthy human individuals. V was clipped by 5 bases and J by 0 bases, with 10 bases between them. The CDR3 has 15 residues. Per the germline V gene, CDR1 is SGHVS and CDR2 is FNYEAQ. Splitting the CD4+ cells yielded a CD45RA+ naive subset and a CD45RA-negative memory subset. Only in-frame clones appear in the TCRdb table, and some are missing; sequencing was by immunoSEQ multiplex PCR. The table lists 550,000 to 700,000 clones, roughly 72% of them singletons. This TCR derives from a woman in her 30s in good health. Sequenced input: memory CD4+ T cells sorted from blood. Subset of the sample: CD45RA-negative fraction. This sequence joins TRBV7-6 and TRBJ2-2; weak D call: TRBD1 (6 bases). In DNA, the CDR3 is TGTGCCAGCAGCCTAAACAGGGCGAACACCGGGGAGCTGTTTTTT. This encodes CASSLNRANTGELFF.